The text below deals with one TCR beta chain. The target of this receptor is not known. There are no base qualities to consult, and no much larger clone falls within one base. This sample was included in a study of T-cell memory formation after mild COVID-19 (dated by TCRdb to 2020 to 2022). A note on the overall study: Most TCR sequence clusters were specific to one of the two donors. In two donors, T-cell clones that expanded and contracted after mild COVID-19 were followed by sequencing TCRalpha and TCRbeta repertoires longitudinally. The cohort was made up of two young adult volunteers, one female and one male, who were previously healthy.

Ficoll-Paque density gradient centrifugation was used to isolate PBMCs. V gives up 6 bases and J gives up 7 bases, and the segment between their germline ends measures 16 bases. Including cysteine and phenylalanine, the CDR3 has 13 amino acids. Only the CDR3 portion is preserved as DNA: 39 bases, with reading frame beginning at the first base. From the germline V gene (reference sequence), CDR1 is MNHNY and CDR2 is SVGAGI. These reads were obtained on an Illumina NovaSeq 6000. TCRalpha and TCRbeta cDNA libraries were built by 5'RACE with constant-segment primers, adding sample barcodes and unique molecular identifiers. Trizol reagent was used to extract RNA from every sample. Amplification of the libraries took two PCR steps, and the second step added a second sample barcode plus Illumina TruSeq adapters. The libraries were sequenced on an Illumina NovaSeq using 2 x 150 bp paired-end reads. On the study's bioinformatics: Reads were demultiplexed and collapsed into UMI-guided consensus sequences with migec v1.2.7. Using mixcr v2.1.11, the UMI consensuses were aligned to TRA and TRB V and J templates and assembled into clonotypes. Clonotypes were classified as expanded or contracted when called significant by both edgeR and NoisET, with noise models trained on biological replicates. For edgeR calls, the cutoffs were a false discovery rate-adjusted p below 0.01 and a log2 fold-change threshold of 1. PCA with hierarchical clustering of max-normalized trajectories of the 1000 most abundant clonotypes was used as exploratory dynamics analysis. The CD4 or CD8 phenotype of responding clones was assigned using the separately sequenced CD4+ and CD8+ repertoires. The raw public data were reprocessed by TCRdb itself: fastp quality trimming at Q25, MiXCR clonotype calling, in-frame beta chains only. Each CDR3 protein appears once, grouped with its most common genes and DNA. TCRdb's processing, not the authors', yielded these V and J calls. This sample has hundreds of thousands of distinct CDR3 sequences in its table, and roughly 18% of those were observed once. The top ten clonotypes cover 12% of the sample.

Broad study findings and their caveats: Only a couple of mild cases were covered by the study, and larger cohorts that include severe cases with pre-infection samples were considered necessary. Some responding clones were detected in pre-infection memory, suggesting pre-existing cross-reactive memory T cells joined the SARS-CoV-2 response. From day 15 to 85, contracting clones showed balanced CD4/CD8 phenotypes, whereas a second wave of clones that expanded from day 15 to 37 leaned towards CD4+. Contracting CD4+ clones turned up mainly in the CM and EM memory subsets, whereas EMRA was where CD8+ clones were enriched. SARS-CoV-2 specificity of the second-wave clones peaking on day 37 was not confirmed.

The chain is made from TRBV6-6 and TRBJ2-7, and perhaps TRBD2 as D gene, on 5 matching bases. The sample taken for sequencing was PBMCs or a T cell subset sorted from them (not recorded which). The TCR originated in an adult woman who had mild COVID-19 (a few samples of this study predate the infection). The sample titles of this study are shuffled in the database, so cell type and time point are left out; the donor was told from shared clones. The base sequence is TGTGCCAGCAGCCCTAACGGGGAGACTGAGCAGTACTTC. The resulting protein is CASSPNGETEQYF.